This T cell receptor (beta chain) originates from a study of T-cell memory formation after mild COVID-19. Turning to the study itself: Most TCR clusters belonged to a single donor.

On this clonotype: Its target is unknown.

CDR3 size: 13 residues. Germline CDR1 reads SGHTA; CDR2 reads FQGNSA. V was shortened by 8 bases and J by 4 bases, with 14 bases between the two germline ends. TCRdb reanalysed the 5' RACE reads using MiXCR and keeps one entry per CDR3 protein. The sample yields 150,000 to 200,000 distinct CDR3 sequences, approximately 10% seen once. General study results and limits: The pre-infection memory compartment contained some responding clones, suggesting cross-reactive memory joined.

The sample was PBMCs or a T cell subset sorted from them (not recorded which). V usage is TRBV7-2 and J usage is TRBJ1-1; a possible D gene is TRBD1 (6 bases). The receptor was isolated from a man aged 18 to 30 who had mild COVID-19 (a few samples of this study predate the infection). Cell type and time point are not known. CDR3 nucleotides: TGTGCCAGCTCACAGGGTGAATTCACTGAAGCTTTCTTT. Its translation: CASSQGEFTEAFF.